Detailed here is one TCR beta chain. The target antigen is unknown. Germline V lookup: CDR1 PRHDT, CDR2 FYEKMQ (reference sequence). Trimming removed 7 bases at V and 7 bases at J, with 7 bases between. This CDR3 has 10 residues. Study results and limitations: The TCR gene usage of tumor memory CD4+ T cells clustered together with blood and lymph node memory CD4+ cells and with lymph node naive CD4+ cells. Tumor Treg TCRs overlapped most with tumor naive CD4+ cells.

After constant-region reverse-primer amplification, full-length variable regions underwent semi-nested PCR with Nested Universal Primer A. TCRdb itself ran the 5' RACE reads through MiXCR, one entry per CDR3 protein. Among tens of thousands of distinct CDR3 sequences listed, about 28% were seen once. The sample consisted of tumor-infiltrating memory CD4+ T cells sorted from the breast tumor. Subset indicated: memory CD4+ T cells, CD4+CD45RO+CD25-. The receptor's source is a female donor with breast cancer. The chain joins TRBV13 to TRBJ2-5; D remains unclear. In DNA, the CDR3 is TGTGCCAGCAATGATGGGACCCAGTACTTC. The encoded protein is CASNDGTQYF.